Below, 26 T cell receptor beta chains from the same sample are listed, as sequenced in a study of blood T cell repertoires in COVID-19. Clones were sequenced by immunoSEQ multiplex PCR, and TCRdb holds only the in-frame ones, with some missing. The sample has over 70,000 clones; approximately 78% are singletons. Material for sequencing was peripheral blood. These receptor sequences come from a man in his fifties or sixties with acute or convalescent COVID-19.

This rearrangement joins TRBV7-9 to TRBJ1-6; no reliable D call. Germline V CDR1 and CDR2: SEHNR, FQNEAQ (reference sequence). This CDR3 is built from 15 residues. V dropped 3 bases and J dropped 2 bases, with 8 bases sitting between them. For the CDR3, the DNA is TGTGCCAGCAGCTTTCCGGGAACCTATAATTCACCCCTCCACTTT. Protein product: CASSFPGTYNSPLHF.

The V gene is TRBV7-9, the J gene TRBJ2-1; 9 bases map to TRBD2. V lost 5 bases, J lost 4 bases, and 9 bases stayed unmatched. CDR3 length: 16 residues. The germline V gene encodes CDR1 SEHNR and CDR2 FQNEAQ (reference sequence). The CDR3 DNA reads TGTGCCAGCAGCGTGGCGGGACTAGCAGATTACAATGAGCAGTTCTTC. It specifies CASSVAGLADYNEQFF.

The chain combines TRBV28 with TRBJ1-1; 10 bases are shared with TRBD1. Germline trimming cut 7 bases from V and 4 bases from J; bases unmatched to any gene: 6. Germline V CDR1 and CDR2: MDHEN, SYDVKM. CDR3 size: 14 residues. The DNA for the CDR3 is TGTGCCAGCAAGAACGGACAGGGGGTCACTGAAGCTTTCTTT. This encodes CASKNGQGVTEAFF. Full variable domain (missing parts from reference TRBV28 and TRBJ1-1): DVKVTQSSRYLVKRTGEKVFLECVQDMDHENMFWYRQDPGLGLRLIYFSYDVKMKEKGDIPEGYSVSREKKERFSLILESASTNQTSMYLCASKNGQGVTEAFFGQGTRLTVV.

The J gene is TRBJ2-7, the V gene TRBV2; the D gene is possibly TRBD1 (6 bases). V dropped 8 bases and J dropped 3 bases, with 8 bases sitting between them. The CDR3 spans 11 residues. Germline-derived CDR1 and CDR2 are SNHLY and FYNNEI. The CDR3 loop reads CASGRGYEQYF. The CDR3 bases are TGTGCCAGCGGCAGGGGCTACGAGCAGTACTTC.

The chain links TRBV7-2 to TRBJ1-4, with no clear D. CDR3 length: 12 residues. Trimming pared 5 bases from V and 13 bases from J, leaving 14 bases between. Germline V gives CDR1 SGHTA, CDR2 FQGNSA. CDR3 DNA sequence: TGTGCCAGCAGCCCTTCGGGATGGGGACTGTTTTTT. This encodes CASSPSGWGLFF.

The chain employs TRBV11-2 and TRBJ1-1; 11 nucleotides line up with TRBD1. Germline V gene data show CDR1 as SGHAT and CDR2 as FQNNGV. CDR3 size: 15 residues. V was pared by 5 bases and J by 4 bases, with 6 bases of the junction left unmatched. CDR3 in DNA: TGTGCCAGCAGCCCTTGGGACAGGGGGATCACTGAAGCTTTCTTT. Residues: CASSPWDRGITEAFF.

This clone was seen many times. V is TRBV6-2 or TRBV6-3 and J is TRBJ2-1; 12 bases align to TRBD2. The CDR3 covers 16 residues. Germline loops: CDR1 MNHEY, CDR2 SVGEGT. The junction had 8 bases not matched to a gene; V was cut back by 2 bases and J by 9 bases. The chain's CDR3 is CASSYALTSGSGEQFF. DNA of the CDR3: TGTGCCAGCAGTTACGCCCTGACTAGCGGGAGCGGTGAGCAGTTCTTC.

This clone was seen a few times. The V and J genes are TRBV19 and TRBJ1-4; a possible D gene is TRBD1 (5 bases). Germline values: CDR1 LNHDA, CDR2 SQIVND (reference sequence). Deletions cut 6 bases from V and 0 bases from J, with 11 bases between. CDR3 length: 15 residues. The CDR3 DNA sequence: TGTGCCAGTAGCGAGACAGACTCAACTAATGAAAAACTGTTTTTT. Translation gives CASSETDSTNEKLFF.

The chain joins TRBV5-4 to TRBJ2-7; 11 bases are shared with TRBD2. V was pared by 0 bases and J by 3 bases, with 8 bases of the junction left unmatched. The germline CDR1 and CDR2 sequences are SGHNT and YYREEE (reference sequence). The CDR3 length is 17 residues. The CDR3 coding sequence is TGTGCCAGCAGCTTGGCGAGAACCGGGACTAGCGGCTACGAGCAGTACTTC. Amino acids: CASSLARTGTSGYEQYF.

This clone showed up just a few times. The chain carries TRBV18 and TRBJ2-7, with D possibly being TRBD1 (5 bases). The V end lost 3 bases, the J end lost 3 bases, and 12 bases lay between the germline ends. The CDR3 covers 14 residues. Germline CDR1 and CDR2: KGHSH and LQKENI. The CDR3 loop reads CASSPRARDYEQYF. DNA for the CDR3: TGTGCCAGCTCACCCAGGGCTAGGGACTACGAGCAGTACTTC.

The genes are TRBV19 and TRBJ1-2; tentatively, D is TRBD1 (5 bases). The V end was cut by 8 bases, the J end by 5 bases, with 24 bases between. The CDR3 length is 16 residues. Per the germline V gene, CDR1 is LNHDA and CDR2 is SQIVND (reference sequence). The CDR3 spells CASSYPGGRIPYGYTF. The DNA of the CDR3 is TGTGCCAGTTCCTACCCCGGGGGTCGTATACCTTATGGCTACACCTTC. The full variable domain, its missing parts supplied by reference TRBV19 and TRBJ1-2, is DGGITQSPKYLFRKEGQNVTLSCEQNLNHDAMYWYRQDPGQGLRLIYYSQIVNDFQKGDIAEGYSVSREKKESFPLTVTSAQKNPTAFYLCASSYPGGRIPYGYTFGSGTRLTVV.

This clone appeared once. J is TRBJ2-5 and V is TRBV6-2 or TRBV6-3; 9 nucleotides agree with TRBD1. Trimming removed 1 base from V and 3 bases from J; junction bases left unmatched: 6. CDR1 is MNHEY and CDR2 is SVGEGT in the germline V gene. The CDR3 is 16 residues long. The CDR3, as DNA: TGTGCCAGCAGTTACTATGGACAGGGGTGGAAAGAGACCCAGTACTTC. It yields the protein CASSYYGQGWKETQYF.

The chain employs TRBV10-3 and TRBJ1-2, with 7 nucleotides matching TRBD1. The germline CDR1 and CDR2 sequences are ENHRY and SYGVKD. The CDR3 extends over 13 amino acids. Trimming took 6 bases from V and 8 from J; bases not matched to a gene: 9. The CDR3 nucleotides are TGTGCCATCAGGCGGGGACAGTTAGAAGGCTACACCTTC. Protein product: CAIRRGQLEGYTF.

This clone came up once. The DNA for the CDR3 is TGTGCCAGCAGCATCGGGACTAGCGGGGGGCGGGGAGAGACCCAGTACTTC. This gives the protein CASSIGTSGGRGETQYF. The chain links TRBV7-2 to TRBJ2-5, with TRBD2 matching over 15 bases. V shed 5 bases and J 4 bases; nucleotides not matched to a gene: 8. Looked up from germline, CDR1 is SGHTA and CDR2 is FQGNSA. The CDR3 extends over 17 amino acids.

The genes are TRBV5-1 and TRBJ2-3; 13 bases are a match to TRBD2. The CDR3 length is 14 residues. V shed 8 bases and J 4 bases; nucleotides not matched to a gene: 4. Germline lookup yields CDR1 SGHRS and CDR2 YFSETQ. The chain's CDR3 is CASGLAGVPDTQYF. CDR3 DNA sequence: TGCGCCAGTGGACTAGCGGGAGTTCCAGATACGCAGTATTTT. The full variable domain, completed using reference TRBV5-1 and TRBJ2-3, is KAGVTQTPRYLIKTRGQQVTLSCSPISGHRSVSWYQQTPGQGLQFLFEYFSETQRNKGNFPGRFSGRQFSNSRSEMNVSTLELGDSALYLCASGLAGVPDTQYFGPGTRLTVL.

This chain uses TRBV19 with TRBJ2-7, with TRBD1 matching 8 bases. V lost 1 base, J lost 1 base, and 3 bases stayed unmatched. The CDR3 runs 15 residues. Germline V CDR1 and CDR2: LNHDA, SQIVND (reference sequence). In nucleotides, the CDR3 is TGTGCCAGTAGTATAGCAGGGACAGGTTCCTACGAGCAGTACTTC. It translates to CASSIAGTGSYEQYF.

The genes are TRBV2 and TRBJ1-5; perhaps TRBD1 as D (6 bases). This CDR3 spans 15 amino acids. Germline lookup yields CDR1 SNHLY and CDR2 FYNNEI. The V end was cut by 4 bases, the J end by 7 bases, with 17 bases between. CDR3 loop: CASSAGQPSRQPQHF. CDR3 nucleotide sequence: TGTGCCAGCAGTGCCGGACAGCCAAGCCGGCAGCCCCAGCATTTT.

The genes are TRBV12-3 or TRBV12-4 and TRBJ2-1; D is undetermined. Trimming shortened V by 5 bases and J by 6 bases, and 11 bases separated the two germline ends. This CDR3 contains 13 residues. Here the CDR3 reads CASSPFTGNEQFF. The CDR3 region has the DNA TGTGCCAGCAGTCCATTCACGGGCAATGAGCAGTTCTTC.

The rearrangement joins TRBV2 to TRBJ2-2; 7 bases agree with TRBD2. CDR3 length equals 15 residues. J gave up 7 bases and V 6 bases, and 11 bases lay outside the gene matches. The germline CDR1 and CDR2 sequences are SNHLY and FYNNEI. The CDR3 DNA is TGTGCCAGCAGCGGCGGGAGTCTCGGCAGCGGGGAGCTGTTTTTT. Amino acid sequence: CASSGGSLGSGELFF.

The V call is TRBV5-1, the J call TRBJ1-2, with 8 bases identical to TRBD1. The trim removed 0 bases at V and 7 bases at J, leaving 5 bases unmatched. Germline CDR1 and CDR2: SGHRS and YFSETQ. CDR3 length: 14 residues. The CDR3 is CASSLDQGARGYTF. CDR3 sequence (DNA): TGCGCCAGCAGCTTGGACCAGGGGGCACGTGGCTACACCTTC. The full variable domain, its missing parts supplied by reference TRBV5-1 and TRBJ1-2, is KAGVTQTPRYLIKTRGQQVTLSCSPISGHRSVSWYQQTPGQGLQFLFEYFSETQRNKGNFPGRFSGRQFSNSRSEMNVSTLELGDSALYLCASSLDQGARGYTFGSGTRLTVV.

The rearrangement links TRBV9 to TRBJ2-3, with D possibly matching TRBD1 (6 bases). In germline, CDR1 is SGDLS, CDR2 YYNGEE. The CDR3 has 15 amino acids. Trimming took off 0 bases at V and 3 bases at J, with 11 bases between the two ends. Written as DNA, the CDR3 is TGTGCCAGCAGCGTAGACAGGGTAGGGACAGATACGCAGTATTTT. Its translation is CASSVDRVGTDTQYF.

The rearrangement uses TRBV6-5 and TRBJ2-1; D is perhaps TRBD2 (6 bases). V was shortened by 2 bases and J by 3 bases, with 8 bases between the two germline ends. The germline V gene has CDR1 MNHEY and CDR2 SVGAGI. CDR3 length: 14 residues. CDR3 region: CASSYRDFYNEQFF. The CDR3 DNA reads TGTGCCAGCAGTTACCGGGACTTCTACAATGAGCAGTTCTTC.

The CDR3 nucleotides read TGTGCCAGTGGCCTGTTGGGGCAGAAAAACATTCAGTACTTC. Protein: CASGLLGQKNIQYF. The chain is built from TRBV2 and TRBJ2-4; maybe TRBD1 (5 bases). The CDR3 extends over 14 amino acids. V was clipped by 9 bases and J by 4 bases, with 16 bases between them. CDR1 SNHLY and CDR2 FYNNEI come from the germline V gene.

The sample holds a few counts of this clone. This chain connects TRBV5-1 to TRBJ1-2; 7 positions agree with TRBD1. J gave up 4 bases and V 4 bases, and 10 bases lay outside the gene matches. Germline-derived CDR1 and CDR2 are SGHRS and YFSETQ. The CDR3 runs to 15 residues. CDR3 nucleotides: TGCGCCAGCAGCGAGGGGGACAGACCTGGCTATGGCTACACCTTC. Residues: CASSEGDRPGYGYTF.

The table lists this clone with a few counts. The rearrangement uses TRBV19 and TRBJ1-4; no firm D call. The CDR3 has 12 amino acids. V gave up 6 bases and J gave up 8 bases, with 10 bases separating them. Germline V CDR1 and CDR2: LNHDA, SQIVND (reference sequence). CDR3 region: CASSRNGEKLFF. CDR3 coding DNA: TGTGCCAGTAGCCGGAACGGGGAAAAACTGTTTTTT.

The chain couples TRBV5-1 to TRBJ2-5; D possibly corresponds to TRBD1 (6 bases). V lost 4 bases to trimming and J lost 5 bases, with 18 bases between them. Germline values: CDR1 SGHRS, CDR2 YFSETQ. This CDR3 has 15 residues. The CDR3 DNA reads TGCGCCAGCAGCGGCGGACAGTACCCTGGGGAGACCCAGTACTTC. Amino acid sequence: CASSGGQYPGETQYF.